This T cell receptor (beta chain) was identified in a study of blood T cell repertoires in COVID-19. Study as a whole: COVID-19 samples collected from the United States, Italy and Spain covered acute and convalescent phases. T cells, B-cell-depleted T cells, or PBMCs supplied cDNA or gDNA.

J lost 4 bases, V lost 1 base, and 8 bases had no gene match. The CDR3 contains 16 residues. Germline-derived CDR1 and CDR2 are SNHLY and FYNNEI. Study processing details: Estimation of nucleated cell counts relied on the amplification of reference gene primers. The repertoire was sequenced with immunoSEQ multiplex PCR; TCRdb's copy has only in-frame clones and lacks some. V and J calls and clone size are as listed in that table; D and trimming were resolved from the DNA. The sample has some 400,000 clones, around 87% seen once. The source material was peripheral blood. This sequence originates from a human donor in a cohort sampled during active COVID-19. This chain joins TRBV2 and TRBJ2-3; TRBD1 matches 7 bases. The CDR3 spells CASSEGPGQVADTQYF. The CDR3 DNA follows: TGTGCCAGCAGTGAAGGCCCCGGACAGGTGGCAGATACGCAGTATTTT.